This passage covers 27 T cell receptor beta chains from one sample sequenced in a study of shared clonotypes between healthy human individuals. Sequencing was performed with immunoSEQ multiplex PCR; in TCRdb, only in-frame clones are kept and a portion is missing. The table lists 190,000 or so clones, approximately 70% of them singletons. Sequencing input: memory CD4+ T cells sorted from blood. Indicated subset: CD45RA-negative fraction. These receptors were collected from a man under 40 in good health.

The sample holds a few counts of this clone. The chain joins TRBV2 to TRBJ1-2; D remains ambiguous. The germline gives CDR1 SNHLY, CDR2 FYNNEI. The CDR3 spans 13 residues. The V end was cut by 1 base, the J end by 4 bases, with 7 bases between. The CDR3 sequence is CASSEGGPYGYTF. CDR3 DNA: TGTGCCAGCAGTGAAGGTGGTCCCTATGGCTACACCTTC.

This clone showed up just once. V is TRBV5-6 and J is TRBJ2-1; 8 nucleotides line up with TRBD1. V shed 0 bases and J 5 bases; nucleotides not matched to a gene: 1. Germline assignment: CDR1 SGHDT and CDR2 YYEEEE. This CDR3 contains 14 residues. The CDR3 DNA reads TGTGCCAGCAGCTTGGTGGACAGGGACAATGAGCAGTTCTTC. Translation gives CASSLVDRDNEQFF.

CDR3 in DNA: TGTGCCACCCGGACAGGGGCCAACTATGGCTACACCTTC. The encoded protein is CATRTGANYGYTF. The chain employs TRBV6-5 and TRBJ1-2; 9 bases align to TRBD1. Trimming removed 10 bases from V and 2 bases from J; junction bases left unmatched: 5. The germline V gene encodes CDR1 MNHEY and CDR2 SVGAGI. There are 13 residues in the CDR3.

The chain joins TRBV21-1 to TRBJ2-5; the DNA was not compared with TRBD2, the D call given in the table. TRBV21-1 is assigned pseudogene status. This CDR3 is built from 21 residues. The CDR3 coding sequence is TGTGCCAGCAGCTCCCATGTTGAGGGAGGGGCTAGCGGGAGGAACCAAGAGACCCAGTACTTC. Protein product: CASSSHVEGGASGRNQETQYF.

This chain joins TRBV9 and TRBJ1-2; D not resolved. The CDR3 contains 13 residues. The V end was cut by 4 bases, the J end by 14 bases, with 21 bases between. Germline assignment: CDR1 SGDLS and CDR2 YYNGEE. In nucleotides, the CDR3 is TGTGCCAGCAGCCCAGTGGCGCCCGCCGGCCTGACCTTC. Encoded protein: CASSPVAPAGLTF.

This clone showed up just once. The J gene is TRBJ1-2, the V gene TRBV7-2; unclear D gene. Germline-derived CDR1 and CDR2 are SGHTA and FQGNSA. The V end was cut by 5 bases, the J end by 1 base, with 5 bases between. The CDR3 extends over 12 amino acids. CDR3 nucleotides: TGTGCCAGCAGCCCGAATAACTATGGCTACACCTTC. The encoded protein is CASSPNNYGYTF. Full variable domain (rest looked up from reference TRBV7-2 and TRBJ1-2): GAGVSQSPSNKVTEKGKDVELRCDPISGHTALYWYRQSLGQGLEFLIYFQGNSAPDKSGLPSDRFSAERTGGSVSTLTIQRTQQEDSAVYLCASSPNNYGYTFGSGTRLTVV.

V gene TRBV7-6 combines with J gene TRBJ2-1; the D gene is possibly TRBD2 (5 bases). The CDR3 has 16 residues. Trimming took off 7 bases at V and 4 bases at J, with 20 bases between the two ends. The germline V gene has CDR1 SGHVS and CDR2 FNYEAQ. The CDR3 loop is CASTNSWETRYNEQFF. For the CDR3, the DNA is TGTGCCAGCACGAACTCCTGGGAGACCCGGTACAATGAGCAGTTCTTC.

This clone has only a few counts. This chain connects TRBV10-3 to TRBJ1-1; the D gene is possibly TRBD1 (5 bases). The CDR3 length is 14 residues. CDR1 is ENHRY and CDR2 is SYGVKD in the germline V gene. V lost 2 bases and J lost 8, with 15 bases in between. CDR3 protein: CAISEHGEGEEAFF. CDR3 DNA: TGTGCCATCAGTGAGCACGGGGAAGGGGAGGAAGCTTTCTTT.

In the case of this clone: The identical CDR3 is also encoded by other nucleotide sequences in the sample. This chain uses TRBV9 with TRBJ2-7, with 15 bases lining up with TRBD2. The CDR3 has 15 residues. Germline assignment: CDR1 SGDLS and CDR2 YYNGEE. Trimming at V came to 2 bases and at J to 5 bases, leaving 2 bases not matched to a gene. The CDR3 DNA follows: TGTGCCAGCAGCGTCGGGACTAGCGGGAGGCACGAGCAGTACTTC. As protein: CASSVGTSGRHEQYF.

This chain links TRBV13 with TRBJ2-1; 11 positions agree with TRBD2. The CDR3 loop spans 15 amino acids. The trim removed 3 bases at V and 6 bases at J, leaving 4 bases unmatched. Germline CDR1 is PRHDT and CDR2 is FYEKMQ (reference sequence). CDR3 bases: TGTGCCAGCAGCTTTAAGACTAGCGGGGTCAATGAGCAGTTCTTC. Its protein is CASSFKTSGVNEQFF.

The chain joins TRBV5-6 to TRBJ1-1; possibly TRBD1 for D (5 bases). The V end lost 4 bases, the J end lost 0 bases, and 13 bases lay between the germline ends. Germline V gives CDR1 SGHDT, CDR2 YYEEEE. The CDR3 runs to 15 residues. CDR3 protein: CASSRRGFMNTEAFF. CDR3 DNA: TGTGCCAGCAGCCGACGGGGGTTTATGAACACTGAAGCTTTCTTT.

The chain employs TRBV15 and TRBJ2-7; 12 bases align to TRBD2. The CDR3 runs 16 residues. CDR1 LNHNV and CDR2 YYDKDF come from the germline V gene (reference sequence). The V gene end was trimmed by 0 bases and the J gene end by 3 bases; junction bases not matched to a gene: 3. In DNA form, the CDR3 reads TGTGCCACCAGCAGAGATCTAGCGGGAGGGTACTACGAGCAGTACTTC. As protein: CATSRDLAGGYYEQYF.

Comment on this clone: Given a much more abundant clone one base away, this may be a read error. The genes are TRBV7-2 and TRBJ2-5; D gene uncertain. Germline assignment: CDR1 SGHTA and CDR2 FQGNSA. Trimming left V 7 bases short and J 0 bases short, with 6 bases between. The CDR3 consists of 12 residues. The CDR3 region is CASTRYQETQYF. The CDR3 nucleotides read TGTGCCAGCACCCGGTACCAAGAGACCCAGTACTTC.

This sequence joins TRBV30 and TRBJ2-6; a weak D match, TRBD2 (5 bases). The CDR3 totals 15 residues. V lost 0 bases and J 3 bases, leaving 9 bases between the germline ends. Germline V CDR1 and CDR2: GTSNPN, SVGIG (reference sequence). The CDR3 region has the DNA TGTGCCTGGAGTGTCGGGGTGAGTGGGGCCAACGTCCTGACTTTC. It specifies CAWSVGVSGANVLTF.

This clone occurred a few times. The J gene is TRBJ2-3, the V gene TRBV19; D is uncertain. The germline gives CDR1 LNHDA, CDR2 SQIVND (reference sequence). The CDR3 sequence is 13 residues long. V was trimmed by 7 bases and J by 2 bases, leaving 10 bases between them. CDR3 in DNA: TGTGCCAGTACCCGGTGGGACACAGATACGCAGTATTTT. Amino acid sequence: CASTRWDTDTQYF. The whole variable domain, filled in from reference TRBV19 and TRBJ2-3, reads DGGITQSPKYLFRKEGQNVTLSCEQNLNHDAMYWYRQDPGQGLRLIYYSQIVNDFQKGDIAEGYSVSREKKESFPLTVTSAQKNPTAFYLCASTRWDTDTQYFGPGTRLTVL.

V usage is TRBV25-1 and J usage is TRBJ2-7; D might be TRBD2 (5 bases). CDR1 MGHDK and CDR2 SYGVNS come from the germline V gene. V was trimmed by 4 bases and J by 3 bases, leaving 7 bases between them. This CDR3 has 12 amino acids. This CDR3 is CASSGRGYEQYF. The CDR3 DNA follows: TGTGCCAGCAGTGGTCGGGGCTACGAGCAGTACTTC.

The rearrangement links TRBV6-1 to TRBJ2-7; the D gene is possibly TRBD2 (6 bases). CDR1 is MNHNS, CDR2 SASEGT, per germline. The ends were cut back, 0 bases at V and 0 bases at J, with 12 bases in the middle. CDR3 length: 16 amino acids. The CDR3 DNA reads as TGTGCCAGCAGTGAAGCCCGGGGGTCGAGCTCCTACGAGCAGTACTTC. Translating it yields CASSEARGSSSYEQYF.

The rearrangement joins TRBV5-1 to TRBJ2-3, with D hard to call. V was shortened by 1 base and J by 5 bases, with 14 bases between the two germline ends. Germline V gene lookup returns CDR1 SGHRS and CDR2 YFSETQ. The length of the CDR3 is 15 residues. CDR3 residues: CASSLMGMSGDTQYF. The CDR3 nucleotides read TGCGCCAGCAGCTTGATGGGGATGTCAGGAGATACGCAGTATTTT.

This clone occurred a few times. The V gene is TRBV6-1, the J gene TRBJ2-1; 10 nucleotides line up with TRBD1. The CDR3 runs 16 residues. The J segment lost 0 bases and the V segment lost 4 bases, leaving 3 bases of the junction unmatched. The germline gives CDR1 MNHNS, CDR2 SASEGT. The CDR3 is CASSGDRGTSYNEQFF. The CDR3 nucleotides read TGTGCCAGCAGTGGGGACAGGGGAACCTCCTACAATGAGCAGTTCTTC.

The chain carries TRBV6-5 and TRBJ2-2; D is perhaps TRBD2 (5 bases). The V gene lost 6 bases and the J gene lost 8 bases, with 19 bases spanning the gap. The CDR3 is made up of 15 amino acids. Germline V gene data show CDR1 as MNHEY and CDR2 as SVGAGI. CDR3 protein: CASSHRAGGRGELFF. The DNA of the CDR3 is TGTGCCAGCAGCCATCGGGCGGGCGGAAGGGGGGAGCTGTTTTTT.

V is TRBV19 and J is TRBJ1-5; D perhaps matches TRBD1 (6 bases). The CDR3 has 17 amino acids. The V end lost 7 bases, the J end lost 4 bases, and 23 bases lay between the germline ends. CDR1 is LNHDA and CDR2 is SQIVND in the germline V gene (reference sequence). The CDR3 DNA follows: TGTGCCAGTACCGACCCACCTGACAGGCCTGGGAATCAGCCCCAGCATTTT. It encodes CASTDPPDRPGNQPQHF.

This chain links TRBV20-1 with TRBJ2-5, with a weak D call TRBD1 (5 bases). Deletions cut 6 bases from V and 13 bases from J, with 15 bases between. The V gene's germline CDR1 is DFQATT and CDR2 SNEGSKA (reference sequence). The CDR3 length is 10 residues. The CDR3: CSAQGAGWYF. CDR3 sequence (DNA): TGCAGTGCCCAAGGGGCAGGGTGGTACTTC.

J is TRBJ2-6 and V is TRBV19; D is unresolved. CDR1 and CDR2 from the germline V gene are LNHDA and SQIVND (reference sequence). There are 15 residues in the CDR3. V was clipped by 3 bases and J by 2 bases, with 8 bases between them. The CDR3 loop is CASSIQSPGANVLTF. The CDR3 nucleotides are TGTGCCAGTAGTATTCAGTCCCCTGGGGCCAACGTCCTGACTTTC.

CDR3 sequence reads: CASSRFASVSGYEQYF. As DNA, the CDR3 is TGTGCCAGCAGCCGTTTCGCTAGCGTGAGTGGTTACGAGCAGTACTTC. V is TRBV7-2 and J is TRBJ2-7; TRBD2 might be the D (6 bases). This CDR3 has 16 residues. Germline CDR1 is SGHTA and CDR2 is FQGNSA. Trimming took 5 bases from V and 4 from J, leaving 21 bases between them.

The CDR3 protein is CASRDRGGGETQYF. Here the CDR3 DNA reads TGTGCCAGCAGGGACAGGGGTGGTGGGGAGACCCAGTACTTC. The chain links TRBV2 to TRBJ2-5; 9 positions match TRBD1. Germline CDR1 and CDR2: SNHLY and FYNNEI. The CDR3 is made up of 14 amino acids. After removal of 6 bases from V and 5 bases from J, the junction contained 7 bases not matched to a gene. The full variable domain, in which reference TRBV2 and TRBJ2-5 provide the parts outside the CDR3, is EPEVTQTPSHQVTQMGQEVILRCVPISNHLYFYWYRQILGQKVEFLVSFYNNEISEKSEIFDDQFSVERPDGSNFTLKIRSTKLEDSAMYFCASRDRGGGETQYFGPGTRLLVL.

This chain uses TRBV7-6 with TRBJ2-7; tentatively, D is TRBD2 (5 bases). The germline CDR1 and CDR2 sequences are SGHVS and FNYEAQ. The CDR3 runs 14 residues. Deletions cut 5 bases from V and 2 bases from J, with 13 bases between. This CDR3 reads CASSRTDGTYEQYF. In nucleotides, the CDR3 is TGTGCCAGCAGCAGAACGGACGGGACCTACGAGCAGTACTTC.

This rearrangement joins TRBV5-6 to TRBJ1-5, with TRBD1 identical over 7 bases. The junction had 7 bases not matched to a gene; V was cut back by 4 bases and J by 3 bases. Germline CDR1 SGHDT, CDR2 YYEEEE. The CDR3 spans 15 residues. The chain's CDR3 is CASSGGTALNQPQHF. In DNA form, the CDR3 reads TGTGCCAGCAGCGGAGGGACAGCCCTCAATCAGCCCCAGCATTTT.